The sequence of this T cell receptor (beta chain) was determined in a study of blood T cell repertoires in COVID-19. Study summary: Acute-phase and convalescent COVID-19 samples originated in the United States, Italy and Spain. T cells, B-cell-depleted T cells, or PBMCs supplied cDNA or gDNA.

CDR1 is SGHTA and CDR2 is FQGNSA in the germline V gene. After removal of 5 bases from V and 7 bases from J, the junction contained 7 bases not matched to a gene. The CDR3 is made up of 14 amino acids. Seattle patients were enrolled while actively infected and followed longitudinally. In the original analysis: Amplification of reference gene primers was used by the study to estimate nucleated cell counts. Clones were read by immunoSEQ multiplex PCR, and TCRdb kept only the in-frame ones, dropping some. The V and J calls and clone size come from that table; D and trimming were worked out from the DNA. Here the sample spans 150,000 to 200,000 clones, around four fifths being singletons.

The sequencing sample was made of peripheral blood. This TCR was sampled from a woman aged 70-85 years with COVID-19, enrolled during active disease. The chain employs TRBV7-2 and TRBJ1-3, with 8 positions matching TRBD1. The CDR3 region is CASSGRGQGNTIYF. The CDR3 DNA reads as TGTGCCAGCAGCGGCAGGGGGCAAGGGAACACCATATATTTT.